This T cell receptor beta chain was found in a study of shared clonotypes between healthy human individuals. Broader study findings: Sharing across several donors was seen in 4% to 6.5% of naive CD4 clonotypes. When compared with the clonotypes that were shared by all four sorted-subset donors, the non-shared clonotypes turned out to have lower generation probabilities.

Investigators divided CD4+ cells into CD45RA+ naive and CD45RA-negative memory subsets. About this clone: Its antigen is unidentified.

Repertoires were generated with immunoSEQ multiplex PCR, while TCRdb's copy carries only in-frame clones and drops some. The table lists over 1.4 million clones, 95% to 97% of them singletons. Trimming left V 5 bases short and J 1 base short, with 14 bases between. The germline V gene encodes CDR1 KGHSH and CDR2 LQKENI. CDR3 length: 16 amino acids. This chain links TRBV18 with TRBJ2-2; a weak D match, TRBD1 (5 bases). The source is a man under 40 in good health. The sample was naive CD4+ T cells sorted from blood. Subset described: CD45RA+ positively selected. The CDR3 here is CASSSSRTQNTGELFF. The DNA of the CDR3 is TGTGCCAGCTCATCGTCTAGGACACAGAACACCGGGGAGCTGTTTTTT.